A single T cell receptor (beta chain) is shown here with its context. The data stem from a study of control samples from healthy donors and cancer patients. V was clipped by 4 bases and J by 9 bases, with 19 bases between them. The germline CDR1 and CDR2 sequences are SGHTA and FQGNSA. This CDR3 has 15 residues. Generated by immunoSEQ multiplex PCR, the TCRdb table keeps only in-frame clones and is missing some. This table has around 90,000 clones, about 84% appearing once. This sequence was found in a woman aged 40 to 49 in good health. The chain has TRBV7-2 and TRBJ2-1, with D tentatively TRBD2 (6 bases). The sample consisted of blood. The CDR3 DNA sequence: TGTGCCAGCAGCTGGGGCGGGGATTTGTCTGGTGAGCAGTTCTTC. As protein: CASSWGGDLSGEQFF.